This T cell receptor (beta chain) originates from a study of vaccination effects on CD4 cells after COVID-19. Concerning this clone itself: The antigen is undetermined.

The CDR3 has 15 amino acids. Germline CDR1 LGHNA, CDR2 YNFKEQ. V was shortened by 0 bases and J by 7 bases, with 12 bases between the two germline ends. Whole-study findings and limits: Just 1 of 255 vaccine-induced clones in healthy recipients was cross-reactive. The study found marked clonal contraction of infection- and vaccine-induced clones late after vaccination.

The protocol was immunoSEQ multiplex PCR, while the TCRdb copy is restricted to in-frame clones and leaves out a portion. The data show tens of thousands of clones, with 73% seen just once and less than 9% held by the top ten. Expansion with viral peptide pools was applied to antigen-specific CD4+ T cells by the ViraFEST assay prior to sequencing. Following 10 days of culture, CD4+ T cells were isolated. Participants completed two doses of the BNT162b2 or mRNA-1273 vaccine. Cultures had half their medium replaced with IL-2 medium on days 3 and 7. The sample here was CD4+ T cells from PBMCs cultured with SARS-CoV-2 spike peptides, taken after COVID-19 vaccination. The sequence came from a human donor who received a COVID-19 vaccine. This rearrangement joins TRBV4-2 to TRBJ2-2, with D perhaps matching TRBD1 or TRBD2 (6 bases each). The CDR3 nucleotides are TGTGCCAGCAGCCAAGATTACGGGGGCAGCGGGGAGCTGTTTTTT. It is translated as CASSQDYGGSGELFF.